What follows describes a single TCR beta chain. Researchers divided each subset's genomic DNA evenly across several immunoSEQ plates. Clones were sequenced by immunoSEQ multiplex PCR, and TCRdb holds only the in-frame ones, with some missing. The repertoire holds about 380,000 clones, with 96% as singletons. V was pared by 0 bases and J by 5 bases, with 3 bases of the junction left unmatched. The CDR3 spans 14 residues. CD45RO+ cells plus CCR7-negative CD45RA+ TemRA cells formed CD8 memory. This record belongs to a study of shared clonotypes between healthy human individuals. The clonotype originates from a man aged 25-45 years in good health. Source material: memory CD8+ T cells sorted from blood. Sample subset: CD45RO+ cells pooled with CCR7-negative TemRA cells. The chain has TRBV5-3 and TRBJ2-5; TRBD1 agrees at 8 bases. TRBV5-3 is an ORF, and what it does is uncertain. CDR3 coding DNA: TGTGCCAGAAGCTTGGCAGGGGGCCGGGAGACCCAGTACTTC. Encoded protein: CARSLAGGRETQYF.